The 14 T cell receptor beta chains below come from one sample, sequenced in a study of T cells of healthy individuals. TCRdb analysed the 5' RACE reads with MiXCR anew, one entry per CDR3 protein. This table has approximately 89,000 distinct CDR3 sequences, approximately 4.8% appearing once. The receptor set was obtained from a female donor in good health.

As DNA, the CDR3 is TGTGCCAGCAGCGTAGAGGCGGGAGGAGGACAAGAGACCCAGTACTTC. Its protein is CASSVEAGGGQETQYF. This rearrangement joins TRBV9 to TRBJ2-5; the match to TRBD2 covers 8 bases. Germline V gene lookup returns CDR1 SGDLS and CDR2 YYNGEE. This CDR3 is built from 16 residues. The trim removed 0 bases at V and 2 bases at J, leaving 6 bases unmatched.

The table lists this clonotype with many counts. The CDR3 sequence is CASRPRQDSPLHF. The CDR3 DNA reads as TGTGCCAGCAGACCCCGACAGGATTCACCCCTCCACTTT. J is TRBJ1-6 and V is TRBV6-6; TRBD1 is a possible D gene (6 bases). Germline CDR1 is MNHNY and CDR2 is SVGAGI (reference sequence). V shed 6 bases and J shed 8 bases, with 11 bases lying between them. This CDR3 contains 13 residues.

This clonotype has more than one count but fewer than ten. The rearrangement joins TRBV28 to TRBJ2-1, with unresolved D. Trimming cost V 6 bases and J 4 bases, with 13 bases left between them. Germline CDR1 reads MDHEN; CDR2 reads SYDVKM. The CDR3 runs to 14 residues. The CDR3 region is CASSTHGGYNEQFF. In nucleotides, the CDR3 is TGTGCCAGCAGCACACACGGTGGGTACAATGAGCAGTTCTTC.

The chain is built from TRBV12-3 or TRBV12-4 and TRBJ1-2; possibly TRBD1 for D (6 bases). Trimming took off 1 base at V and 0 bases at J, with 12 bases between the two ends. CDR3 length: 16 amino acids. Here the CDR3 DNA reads TGTGCCAGCAGTTTAGACAGGGAACTCACTAACTATGGCTACACCTTC. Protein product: CASSLDRELTNYGYTF.

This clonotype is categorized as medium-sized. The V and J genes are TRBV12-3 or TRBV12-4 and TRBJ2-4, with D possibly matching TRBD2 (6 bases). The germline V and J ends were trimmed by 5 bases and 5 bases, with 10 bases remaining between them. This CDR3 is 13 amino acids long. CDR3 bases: TGTGCCAGCAGTCCACGACTAGAAAACATTCAGTACTTC. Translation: CASSPRLENIQYF.

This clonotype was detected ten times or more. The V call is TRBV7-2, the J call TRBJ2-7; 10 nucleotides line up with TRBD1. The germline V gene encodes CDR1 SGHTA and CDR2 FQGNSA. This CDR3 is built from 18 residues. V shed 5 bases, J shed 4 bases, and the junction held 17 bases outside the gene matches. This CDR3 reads CASSPTGGGFGVAYEQYF. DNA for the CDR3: TGTGCCAGCAGCCCGACAGGGGGCGGTTTCGGGGTGGCTTACGAGCAGTACTTC. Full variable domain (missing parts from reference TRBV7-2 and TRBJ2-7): GAGVSQSPSNKVTEKGKDVELRCDPISGHTALYWYRQSLGQGLEFLIYFQGNSAPDKSGLPSDRFSAERTGGSVSTLTIQRTQQEDSAVYLCASSPTGGGFGVAYEQYFGPGTRLTVT.

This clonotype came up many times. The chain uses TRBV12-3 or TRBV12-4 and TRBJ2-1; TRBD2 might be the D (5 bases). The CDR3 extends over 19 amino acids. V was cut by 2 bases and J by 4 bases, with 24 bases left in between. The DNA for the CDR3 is TGTGCCAGCAGTTTAAGGCTAGAGGGAACACTGAATAGATACAATGAGCAGTTCTTC. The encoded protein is CASSLRLEGTLNRYNEQFF.

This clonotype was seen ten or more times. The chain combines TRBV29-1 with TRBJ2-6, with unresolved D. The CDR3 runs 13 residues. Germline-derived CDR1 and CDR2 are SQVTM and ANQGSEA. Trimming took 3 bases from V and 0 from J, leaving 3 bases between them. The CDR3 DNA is TGCAGCGTTGACTCCTCTGGGGCCAACGTCCTGACTTTC. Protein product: CSVDSSGANVLTF.

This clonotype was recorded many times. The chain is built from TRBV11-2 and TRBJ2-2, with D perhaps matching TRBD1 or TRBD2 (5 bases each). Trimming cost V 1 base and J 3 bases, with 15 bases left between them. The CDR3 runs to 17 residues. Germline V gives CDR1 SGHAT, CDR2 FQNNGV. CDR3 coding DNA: TGTGCCAGCAGCTTAGGGCTCGGGGCATCGGACACCGGGGAGCTGTTTTTT. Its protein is CASSLGLGASDTGELFF.

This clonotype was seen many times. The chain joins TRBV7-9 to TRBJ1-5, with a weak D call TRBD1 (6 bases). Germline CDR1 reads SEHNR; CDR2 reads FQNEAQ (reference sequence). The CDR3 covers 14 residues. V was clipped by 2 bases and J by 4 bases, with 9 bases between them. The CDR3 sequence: CASSLQGPNQPQHF. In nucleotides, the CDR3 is TGTGCCAGCAGCTTACAGGGGCCTAATCAGCCCCAGCATTTT. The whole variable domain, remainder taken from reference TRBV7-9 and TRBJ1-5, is DTGVSQNPRHKITKRGQNVTFRCDPISEHNRLYWYRQTLGQGPEFLTYFQNEAQLEKSRLLSDRFSAERPKGSFSTLEIQRTEQGDSAMYLCASSLQGPNQPQHFGDGTRLSIL.

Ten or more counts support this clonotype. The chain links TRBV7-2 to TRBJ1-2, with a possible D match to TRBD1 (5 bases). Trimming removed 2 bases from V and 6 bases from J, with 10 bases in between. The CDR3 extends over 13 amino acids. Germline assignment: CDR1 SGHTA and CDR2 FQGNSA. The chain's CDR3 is CASSLMQGDGYTF. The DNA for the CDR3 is TGTGCCAGCAGCTTAATGCAGGGTGATGGCTACACCTTC.

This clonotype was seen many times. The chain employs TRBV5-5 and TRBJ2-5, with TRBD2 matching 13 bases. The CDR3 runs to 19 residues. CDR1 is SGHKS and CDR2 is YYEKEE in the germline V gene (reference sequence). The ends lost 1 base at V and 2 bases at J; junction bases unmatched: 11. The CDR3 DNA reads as TGTGCCAGCAGCTTGTTGGGACTAGCGGGACCGCGGAGGCAAGAGACCCAGTACTTC. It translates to CASSLLGLAGPRRQETQYF.

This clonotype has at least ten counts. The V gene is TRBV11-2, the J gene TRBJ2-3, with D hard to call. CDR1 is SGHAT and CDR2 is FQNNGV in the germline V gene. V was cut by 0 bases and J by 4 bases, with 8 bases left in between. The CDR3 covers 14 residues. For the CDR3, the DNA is TGTGCCAGCAGCTTAGAAGGACGAGCAGATACGCAGTATTTT. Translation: CASSLEGRADTQYF. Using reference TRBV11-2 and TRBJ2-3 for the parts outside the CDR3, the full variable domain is EAGVAQSPRYKIIEKRQSVAFWCNPISGHATLYWYQQILGQGPKLLIQFQNNGVVDDSQLPKDRFSAERLKGVDSTLKIQPAKLEDSAVYLCASSLEGRADTQYFGPGTRLTVL.

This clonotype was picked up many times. The CDR3 loop reads CASRGQNSGANVLTF. Written as DNA, the CDR3 is TGTGCCAGCAGGGGACAGAACTCTGGGGCCAACGTCCTGACTTTC. V usage is TRBV3-1 and J usage is TRBJ2-6, with TRBD1 matching over 7 bases. J was trimmed by 0 bases and V by 6 bases; bases with no gene match: 2. CDR3 length: 15 residues. The germline V gene has CDR1 LGHDT and CDR2 YNNKEL (reference sequence).